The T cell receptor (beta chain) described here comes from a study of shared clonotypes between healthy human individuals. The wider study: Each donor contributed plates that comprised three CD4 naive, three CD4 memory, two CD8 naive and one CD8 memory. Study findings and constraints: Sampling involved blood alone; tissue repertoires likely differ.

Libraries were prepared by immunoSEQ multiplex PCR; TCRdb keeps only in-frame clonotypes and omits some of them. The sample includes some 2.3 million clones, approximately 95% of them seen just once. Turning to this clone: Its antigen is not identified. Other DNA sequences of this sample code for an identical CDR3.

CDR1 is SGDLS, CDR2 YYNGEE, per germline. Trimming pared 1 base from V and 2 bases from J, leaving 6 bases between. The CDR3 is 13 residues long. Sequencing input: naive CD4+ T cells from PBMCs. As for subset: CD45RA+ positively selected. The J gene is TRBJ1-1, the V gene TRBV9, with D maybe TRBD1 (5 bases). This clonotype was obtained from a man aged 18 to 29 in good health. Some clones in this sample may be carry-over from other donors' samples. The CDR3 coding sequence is TGTGCCAGCAGCGTAAGGGGTAACACTGAAGCTTTCTTT. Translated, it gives CASSVRGNTEAFF.